Shown below are 11 T cell receptor beta chains from a single sample sequenced in a study of T cell responses to AZD1222 COVID-19 vaccine. The method was immunoSEQ multiplex PCR; TCRdb's version includes in-frame clones alone and lacks a portion of them. This table has approximately 130,000 clones, around nine tenths appearing once. The sequencing here drew on peripheral blood, taken 28 days after the second AZD1222 dose. All receptors derive from an adult who received the AZD1222 COVID-19 vaccine.

This chain uses TRBV21-1 with TRBJ2-7; the D call in the table, TRBD2, was not verified against the DNA. TRBV21-1 is tagged as a pseudogene. The CDR3 consists of 20 residues. DNA of the CDR3: TGTGCCAGCAGCAACACTGGACTAGCGGGGGCCCTCTGGGCCCCCTACGAGCAGTACTTC. Translating gives CASSNTGLAGALWAPYEQYF.

This rearrangement joins TRBV5-4 to TRBJ2-1; no reliable D call. Germline CDR1 SGHNT, CDR2 YYREEE (reference sequence). The V gene lost 1 base and the J gene lost 5 bases, with 10 bases spanning the gap. This CDR3 comprises 14 residues. The CDR3: CASSLYGHHNEQFF. In nucleotides, the CDR3 is TGTGCCAGCAGCTTGTATGGCCACCACAATGAGCAGTTCTTC.

V gene TRBV28 combines with J gene TRBJ2-7; 10 nucleotides match TRBD1. The germline V gene has CDR1 MDHEN and CDR2 SYDVKM. Trimming removed 2 bases from V and 9 bases from J; junction bases left unmatched: 7. CDR3 length: 14 amino acids. The CDR3 bases are TGTGCCAGCAGTTTAAGCCTGACAGGGGGCGGGCAGTACTTC. Residues: CASSLSLTGGGQYF.

The chain couples TRBV12-5 to TRBJ1-3, with 7 nucleotides matching TRBD1. The CDR3 totals 13 residues. The germline CDR1 and CDR2 sequences are LGHNT and FRNRAP. V was pared by 1 base and J by 13 bases, with 7 bases of the junction left unmatched. Written as DNA, the CDR3 is TGTGCTAGTGGTTTGGGACCCGGGGACAGAATATATTTT. Its protein product is CASGLGPGDRIYF.

This rearrangement joins TRBV7-8 to TRBJ1-2; unclear D gene. V was shortened by 2 bases and J by 7 bases, with 14 bases between the two germline ends. Germline V gives CDR1 SGHVS, CDR2 FQNEAQ. The CDR3 has 14 residues. The CDR3: CASSLTAPGGGYTF. The CDR3 DNA reads TGTGCCAGCAGCTTAACGGCCCCGGGCGGTGGCTACACCTTC.

This clone is a singleton in its sample. The chain carries TRBV19 and TRBJ1-6, with a tentative D call TRBD1 (6 bases). The V end lost 1 base, the J end lost 9 bases, and 19 bases lay between the germline ends. Germline V gene data show CDR1 as LNHDA and CDR2 as SQIVND (reference sequence). The CDR3 length is 17 residues. Written as DNA, the CDR3 is TGTGCCAGTAGTATAGGCGGCAGGGGAACACAAAGTTCACCCCTCCACTTT. Translated: CASSIGGRGTQSSPLHF.

V gene TRBV2 combines with J gene TRBJ2-2; a possible D gene is TRBD1 (5 bases). The CDR3 loop spans 15 amino acids. The ends were cut back, 6 bases at V and 4 bases at J, with 15 bases in the middle. Germline V CDR1 and CDR2: SNHLY, FYNNEI. This CDR3 reads CASRGVGRATGELFF. CDR3 DNA: TGTGCCAGCAGAGGGGTGGGCAGGGCCACCGGGGAGCTGTTTTTT.

The V call is TRBV1, the J call TRBJ2-7; TRBD2 is the table's D call, not checked against the DNA. TRBV1 is a known pseudogene. This CDR3 is built from 11 residues. CDR3 DNA sequence: TGCACCCCAACCCTATCCTACGAGCAGTACTTC. It yields the protein CTPTLSYEQYF.

The chain employs TRBV2 and TRBJ2-4; unclear D gene. Trimming pared 6 bases from V and 0 bases from J, leaving 12 bases between. The length of the CDR3 is 15 residues. Germline assignment: CDR1 SNHLY and CDR2 FYNNEI. CDR3 sequence (DNA): TGTGCCAGCAGCCAAGGTGCGTTAGCCAAAAACATTCAGTACTTC. It yields the protein CASSQGALAKNIQYF.

The chain has TRBV5-1 and TRBJ2-1; 13 bases align to TRBD2. With 0 bases clipped from V and 6 bases from J, the junction kept 3 bases outside the gene matches. The CDR3 totals 16 residues. CDR1 is SGHRS, CDR2 YFSETQ, per germline. The CDR3 sequence is CASSLGTSGGANEQFF. The DNA for the CDR3 is TGCGCCAGCAGCTTGGGAACTAGCGGGGGGGCCAATGAGCAGTTCTTC.

This sequence joins TRBV30 and TRBJ1-6, with 8 bases that match TRBD1. The germline V gene has CDR1 GTSNPN and CDR2 SVGIG (reference sequence). Trimming removed 1 base from V and 9 bases from J; junction bases left unmatched: 11. This CDR3 spans 16 amino acids. The CDR3 DNA sequence: TGTGCCTGGAGTGGGGCCAAGACAGGGGTTAGTTCACCCCTCCACTTT. Its protein product is CAWSGAKTGVSSPLHF.